These 21 T cell receptor beta chains came from one sample sequenced in a study of blood T cell repertoires in COVID-19. This table comes from immunoSEQ multiplex PCR, and its TCRdb copy is limited to in-frame clones, with some not included. The sample lists about 170,000 clones, around 87% occurring once. The sample consisted of peripheral blood. These receptors all come from an elderly woman in a cohort sampled during active or convalescent COVID-19.

The chain is built from TRBV7-9 and TRBJ1-5; 7 bases are shared with TRBD1. After removal of 3 bases from V and 7 bases from J, the junction contained 15 bases not matched to a gene. CDR1 SEHNR and CDR2 FQNEAQ come from the germline V gene (reference sequence). The CDR3 spans 17 residues. The CDR3: CASSLWARGQTKQPQHF. CDR3 DNA sequence: TGTGCCAGCAGCTTGTGGGCCAGGGGACAGACCAAACAGCCCCAGCATTTT.

The V and J genes are TRBV10-3 and TRBJ1-1; D is undetermined. Between the trimmed V and J ends, which lost 4 bases and 0 bases, there was a span of 9 bases. The CDR3 has 14 amino acids. The V gene's germline CDR1 is ENHRY and CDR2 SYGVKD. CDR3 DNA sequence: TGTGCCATCAGTGGCCTCCGGGTGAACACTGAAGCTTTCTTT. Its translation is CAISGLRVNTEAFF.

The chain combines TRBV7-8 with TRBJ2-4; a weak D match, TRBD1 (6 bases). The CDR3 totals 14 residues. Trimming removed 5 bases from V and 6 bases from J, with 14 bases in between. The V gene's germline CDR1 is SGHVS and CDR2 FQNEAQ. In nucleotides, the CDR3 is TGTGCCAGCAGCCCCAGGGGTGTTGGAAACATTCAGTACTTC. Its protein is CASSPRGVGNIQYF.

V usage is TRBV5-1 and J usage is TRBJ1-3, with a weak D call TRBD1 (6 bases). The germline gives CDR1 SGHRS, CDR2 YFSETQ. V was shortened by 1 base and J by 1 base, with 6 bases between the two germline ends. The CDR3 length is 14 residues. The CDR3 protein is CASSLQGSGNTIYF. The CDR3 bases are TGCGCCAGCAGCTTGCAGGGGTCTGGAAACACCATATATTTT.

The chain has TRBV5-1 and TRBJ2-7; 9 bases are a match to TRBD1. The CDR3 covers 14 residues. Germline assignment: CDR1 SGHRS and CDR2 YFSETQ. With 5 bases clipped from V and 5 bases from J, the junction kept 8 bases outside the gene matches. CDR3 amino acids: CASRFTGQGDEQYF. CDR3 in DNA: TGCGCCAGCAGGTTTACGGGACAGGGCGACGAGCAGTACTTC.

The chain couples TRBV2 to TRBJ2-1; TRBD2 aligns across 11 bases. The CDR3 runs 16 residues. The junction had 8 bases not matched to a gene; V was cut back by 6 bases and J by 4 bases. Germline V lookup: CDR1 SNHLY, CDR2 FYNNEI. The CDR3 loop is CASSGRGLAVYNEQFF. Written as DNA, the CDR3 is TGTGCCAGCAGCGGCAGGGGACTAGCGGTATACAATGAGCAGTTCTTC.

This chain joins TRBV19 and TRBJ2-7; 10 bases line up with TRBD2. CDR3 size: 14 residues. Unmatched junction bases numbered 3, after V lost 4 bases and J lost 3 bases. The germline CDR1 and CDR2 sequences are LNHDA and SQIVND (reference sequence). The CDR3: CASSRAGGLYEQYF. CDR3 in DNA: TGTGCCAGTAGTAGAGCGGGGGGGCTCTACGAGCAGTACTTC. Together with reference TRBV19 and TRBJ2-7, the CDR3 gives the full variable domain: DGGITQSPKYLFRKEGQNVTLSCEQNLNHDAMYWYRQDPGQGLRLIYYSQIVNDFQKGDIAEGYSVSREKKESFPLTVTSAQKNPTAFYLCASSRAGGLYEQYFGPGTRLTVT.

This chain uses TRBV20-1 with TRBJ1-2; D is ambiguous. The germline V gene has CDR1 DFQATT and CDR2 SNEGSKA (reference sequence). V was pared by 3 bases and J by 9 bases, with 5 bases between. The CDR3 contains 9 residues. CDR3 amino acids: CSARRSYTF. CDR3 nucleotide sequence: TGCAGTGCTAGGCGCAGCTACACCTTC.

The chain employs TRBV11-2 and TRBJ1-1; 9 bases align to TRBD1. Trimming at V came to 2 bases and at J to 3 bases, leaving 13 bases not matched to a gene. Per germline, CDR1 SGHAT and CDR2 FQNNGV. This CDR3 has 18 amino acids. The CDR3 reads CASSLNRGRGSKDTEAFF. CDR3 bases: TGTGCCAGCAGCTTAAACAGGGGGCGGGGTTCCAAGGACACTGAAGCTTTCTTT.

This clone was seen only a few times. The rearrangement links TRBV27 to TRBJ1-6, with D tentatively TRBD1 (6 bases). V was pared by 4 bases and J by 7 bases, with 20 bases between. The CDR3 totals 17 residues. Germline CDR1 is MNHEY and CDR2 is SMNVEV (reference sequence). The DNA for the CDR3 is TGTGCCAGCAGTTACTCAGGGGACGTCTTTAAGAATTCACCCCTCCACTTT. Translated: CASSYSGDVFKNSPLHF.

The chain couples TRBV10-1 to TRBJ2-1; 15 nucleotides line up with TRBD2. CDR3 length equals 16 residues. Germline assignment: CDR1 WNHNN and CDR2 SYGVQD (reference sequence). V shed 4 bases and J 4 bases; nucleotides not matched to a gene: 2. CDR3 protein: CASSAGLAGGYNEQFF. CDR3 coding DNA: TGCGCCAGCAGTGCGGGACTAGCGGGGGGTTACAATGAGCAGTTCTTC.

This chain uses TRBV4-1 with TRBJ1-3; TRBD1 might be the D (5 bases). V was trimmed by 3 bases and J by 0 bases, leaving 24 bases between them. Germline values: CDR1 MGHRA, CDR2 YSYEKL. This CDR3 spans 20 amino acids. The CDR3 coding sequence is TGCGCCAGCAGCCATGATCCGGGACTTCCGCGATTTGGCTCTGGAAACACCATATATTTT. This sequence encodes CASSHDPGLPRFGSGNTIYF.

The CDR3 loop is CASSPGYRTDIYEQYV. The DNA for the CDR3 is TGTGCCAGCAGCCCTGGTTACCGGACAGATATCTACGAGCAGTACGTC. The chain joins TRBV5-5 to TRBJ2-7, with D possibly matching TRBD1 (6 bases). The CDR3 loop spans 16 amino acids. V lost 4 bases and J lost 3, with 20 bases in between. Germline V lookup: CDR1 SGHKS, CDR2 YYEKEE (reference sequence).

Points on this clone: Other DNA sequences in this specimen translate into the identical CDR3. The chain combines TRBV29-1 with TRBJ1-2; 7 nucleotides match TRBD1. Germline values: CDR1 SQVTM, CDR2 ANQGSEA. This CDR3 has 13 residues. The V segment lost 6 bases and the J segment 3 bases; nucleotides outside the gene matches: 7. This CDR3 is CSVATGSDYGYTF. CDR3 in DNA: TGCAGCGTAGCGACAGGGAGTGACTATGGCTACACCTTC.

The genes are TRBV6-4 and TRBJ1-2, with D possibly being TRBD1 (5 bases). The CDR3 consists of 17 residues. Germline lookup yields CDR1 MRHNA and CDR2 SNTAGT. Trimming pared 0 bases from V and 0 bases from J, leaving 14 bases between. CDR3 sequence (DNA): TGTGCCAGCAGTGACTCGATGCTCTCGGGGGCTAACTATGGCTACACCTTC. It specifies CASSDSMLSGANYGYTF.

V is TRBV2 and J is TRBJ1-4; the D is unclear. Germline assignment: CDR1 SNHLY and CDR2 FYNNEI. This CDR3 has 13 amino acids. Trimming removed 8 bases from V and 7 bases from J, with 14 bases in between. The CDR3 nucleotides are TGTGCCAGCCGACCCATGCGGATTGAAAAACTGTTTTTT. Translation: CASRPMRIEKLFF.

V gene TRBV5-1 combines with J gene TRBJ1-2; 7 bases agree with TRBD1. V shed 2 bases, J shed 6 bases, and the junction held 10 bases outside the gene matches. Germline V gene lookup returns CDR1 SGHRS and CDR2 YFSETQ. This CDR3 spans 15 amino acids. CDR3 coding DNA: TGCGCCAGCAGCTTCGGGCAGGGGGAACCGGATGGCTACACCTTC. Translating it yields CASSFGQGEPDGYTF.

This clone was recorded only once. The chain joins TRBV7-2 to TRBJ2-5; D possibly corresponds to TRBD1 (6 bases). This CDR3 is 13 amino acids long. V was pared by 4 bases and J by 4 bases, with 10 bases between. Germline CDR1 SGHTA, CDR2 FQGNSA. In nucleotides, the CDR3 is TGTGCCAGCAGCTCCAGGGGTGGAGAGACCCAGTACTTC. It yields the protein CASSSRGGETQYF.

The chain employs TRBV18 and TRBJ1-2; the D is unclear. CDR3 length equals 15 residues. Germline V CDR1 and CDR2: KGHSH, LQKENI. Trimming took off 2 bases at V and 4 bases at J, with 14 bases between the two ends. The CDR3 DNA reads TGTGCCAGCTCACCAGGAGGATTAGGGCCCTATGGCTACACCTTC. Its protein product is CASSPGGLGPYGYTF.

This chain uses TRBV3-1 (or the pseudogene TRBV3-2) with TRBJ1-4; possibly TRBD1 for D (5 bases). The germline V gene encodes CDR1 LGHDT and CDR2 YNNKEL (reference sequence). CDR3 length: 15 residues. Trimming pared 5 bases from V and 8 bases from J, leaving 18 bases between. The CDR3 DNA is TGTGCCAGCAGCTTTGGGGGGTTCGCCGAGGAAAAACTGTTTTTT. Its translation: CASSFGGFAEEKLFF.

The CDR3 sequence: CASTPRGRTEAFF. In nucleotides, the CDR3 is TGTGCCAGTACCCCGCGGGGTCGAACTGAAGCTTTCTTT. The J gene is TRBJ1-1, the V gene TRBV19; no definite D call. The V gene lost 7 bases and the J gene lost 5 bases, with 14 bases spanning the gap. The CDR3 loop spans 13 amino acids. In germline, CDR1 is LNHDA, CDR2 SQIVND (reference sequence).